This TCR beta chain was sequenced for a study of blood T cells in healthy people across ages. Study-level background: About one barcoded TCR beta cDNA was captured per two T cells.

The use of a sample-barcoded 5' primer and a J-beta primer mix characterized a second PCR of about 6 to 11 cycles. Each cDNA was tagged by a template-switch adaptor containing 12 random nucleotides. TCRdb re-analysed the 5' RACE reads in MiXCR, keeping a single row per CDR3 protein. The sample contains about 650,000 distinct CDR3 sequences, 32% of which appear only once. The V and J ends lost 2 bases and 2 bases respectively, with 6 bases between them. Germline CDR1 KGHSY, CDR2 FQNENV. The CDR3 loop spans 13 amino acids. This clonotype has more than one count but fewer than ten. This TCR derives from a woman older than 75 in good health. The source material was blood. The gene calls are TRBV16 and TRBJ1-2; D is undetermined. The CDR3 region is CASSQRSNYGYTF. CDR3 bases: TGTGCCAGCAGCCAACGAAGCAACTATGGCTACACCTTC.